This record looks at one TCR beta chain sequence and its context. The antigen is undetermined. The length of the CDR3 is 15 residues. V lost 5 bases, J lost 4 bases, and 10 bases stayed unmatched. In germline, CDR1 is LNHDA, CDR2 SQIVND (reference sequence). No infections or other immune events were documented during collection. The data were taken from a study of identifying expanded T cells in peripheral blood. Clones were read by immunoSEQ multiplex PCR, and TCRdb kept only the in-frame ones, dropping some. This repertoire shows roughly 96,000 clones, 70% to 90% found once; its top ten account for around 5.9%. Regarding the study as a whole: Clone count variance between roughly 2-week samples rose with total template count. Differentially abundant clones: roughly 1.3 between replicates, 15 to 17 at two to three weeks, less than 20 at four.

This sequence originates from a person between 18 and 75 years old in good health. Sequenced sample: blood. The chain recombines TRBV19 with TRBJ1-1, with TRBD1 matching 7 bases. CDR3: CASSAGSTGTTEAFF. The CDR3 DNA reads TGTGCCAGTAGTGCCGGATCGACAGGGACCACTGAAGCTTTCTTT.